The rows below give T cell receptor beta chains drawn from one sample of a study of control samples from healthy donors and cancer patients. Profiling relied on immunoSEQ multiplex PCR, and the TCRdb table lists in-frame clones only, not all of them. The profile shows roughly 160,000 clones, 94% of them singletons. The sequenced sample consisted of PBMCs. These receptor sequences come from a man between 60 and 70 years old with colorectal cancer. Both conserved end residues are part of each CDR3. The order of the fields is V gene, clone size, J gene, D gene, CDR3 protein, CDR3 DNA. A D gene is named only where the DNA matches it firmly. Expanded clones get a size class; other rows say once, few or many, or leave the size out.

v_gene: TRBV12-3/TRBV12-4; abundance: .; j_gene: TRBJ1-2; d_gene: .; CDR3aa: CASSPTAYGYTF; CDR3nt: TGTGCCAGCAGTCCTACAGCCTATGGCTACACCTTC
v_gene: TRBV7-2; abundance: .; j_gene: TRBJ2-7; d_gene: .; CDR3aa: CASSRGRTDYEQYF; CDR3nt: TGTGCCAGCAGCCGGGGAAGGACCGACTACGAGCAGTACTTC
v_gene: TRBV3-1/TRBV3-2; abundance: .; j_gene: TRBJ1-2; d_gene: .; CDR3aa: CASSQGEGSYGYTF; CDR3nt: TGTGCCAGCAGCCAAGGGGAGGGATCGTACGGCTACACCTTC
v_gene: TRBV19; abundance: .; j_gene: TRBJ1-5; d_gene: TRBD1; CDR3aa: CASSIGTENQPQHF; CDR3nt: TGTGCCAGTAGTATCGGGACAGAGAATCAGCCCCAGCATTTT
v_gene: TRBV6-1; abundance: .; j_gene: TRBJ2-7; d_gene: TRBD2; CDR3aa: CASSGGLAGGFYEQYF; CDR3nt: TGTGCCAGCAGTGGGGGACTAGCGGGGGGTTTCTACGAGCAGTACTTC
v_gene: TRBV19; abundance: .; j_gene: TRBJ1-5; d_gene: .; CDR3aa: CASTSTPVQPQHF; CDR3nt: TGTGCCAGTACCTCAACCCCAGTCCAGCCCCAGCATTTT
v_gene: TRBV24-1; abundance: .; j_gene: TRBJ1-4; d_gene: .; CDR3aa: CATSDLPVGGYLVTNEKLFF; CDR3nt: TGTGCCACCAGTGATTTGCCGGTCGGGGGTTATTTAGTAACTAATGAAAAACTGTTTTTT
v_gene: TRBV18; abundance: .; j_gene: TRBJ2-1; d_gene: .; CDR3aa: CASSPGTGGYNEQFF; CDR3nt: TGTGCCAGCTCACCGGGGACTGGCGGTTACAATGAGCAGTTCTTC
v_gene: TRBV29-1; abundance: .; j_gene: TRBJ2-7; d_gene: .; CDR3aa: CSVKDSPYEQYF; CDR3nt: TGCAGCGTCAAGGACAGTCCCTACGAGCAGTACTTC
v_gene: TRBV5-1; abundance: .; j_gene: TRBJ2-3; d_gene: .; CDR3aa: CASSPGRPTDTQYF; CDR3nt: TGCGCCAGCAGTCCGGGACGGCCCACAGATACGCAGTATTTT
v_gene: TRBV27; abundance: .; j_gene: TRBJ1-1; d_gene: TRBD1; CDR3aa: CASSLADRGTEAFF; CDR3nt: TGTGCCAGCAGTTTAGCTGACAGGGGAACTGAAGCTTTCTTT
v_gene: TRBV2; abundance: .; j_gene: TRBJ2-3; d_gene: .; CDR3aa: CASTNGQGPTDTQYF; CDR3nt: TGTGCCAGCACTAACGGTCAGGGTCCCACAGATACGCAGTATTTT
v_gene: TRBV4-1; abundance: .; j_gene: TRBJ1-4; d_gene: .; CDR3aa: CASSLTFRPNEKLFF; CDR3nt: TGCGCCAGCAGCCTCACCTTCAGGCCTAATGAAAAACTGTTTTTT
v_gene: TRBV20-1; abundance: .; j_gene: TRBJ1-2; d_gene: .; CDR3aa: CSASNIGGYGYTF; CDR3nt: TGCAGTGCTAGTAATATAGGGGGTTACGGCTACACCTTC
v_gene: TRBV6-5; abundance: .; j_gene: TRBJ1-6; d_gene: .; CDR3aa: CASSYTASAEGSPLHF; CDR3nt: TGTGCCAGCAGTTACACCGCCTCGGCAGAGGGGTCACCCCTCCACTTT
v_gene: TRBV18; abundance: .; j_gene: TRBJ2-3; d_gene: TRBD1; CDR3aa: CASSLPGTGSGTDTQYF; CDR3nt: TGTGCCAGCTCACTCCCCGGGACAGGGTCCGGCACAGATACGCAGTATTTT
v_gene: TRBV5-4; abundance: .; j_gene: TRBJ2-7; d_gene: TRBD2; CDR3aa: CASSLDSGAMSYEQYF; CDR3nt: TGTGCCAGCAGCTTAGATAGCGGGGCGATGTCCTACGAGCAGTACTTC
v_gene: TRBV6-2/TRBV6-3; abundance: .; j_gene: TRBJ1-5; d_gene: .; CDR3aa: CASSPSGSNQPQHF; CDR3nt: TGTGCCAGCAGTCCCTCGGGGAGCAATCAGCCCCAGCATTTT
v_gene: TRBV2; abundance: once; j_gene: TRBJ1-4; d_gene: .; CDR3aa: CASSEWTEGLFF; CDR3nt: TGTGCCAGCAGTGAATGGACCGAGGGACTGTTTTTT
v_gene: TRBV9; abundance: .; j_gene: TRBJ2-5; d_gene: .; CDR3aa: CASSVATGLQETQYF; CDR3nt: TGTGCCAGCAGCGTAGCTACTGGACTCCAAGAGACCCAGTACTTC
v_gene: TRBV5-1; abundance: .; j_gene: TRBJ1-1; d_gene: .; CDR3aa: CASSLDGTRREAFF; CDR3nt: TGCGCCAGCAGCTTGGATGGGACTCGAAGGGAAGCTTTCTTT
v_gene: TRBV6-6; abundance: .; j_gene: TRBJ2-3; d_gene: TRBD2; CDR3aa: CASSYSRPGRADTQYF; CDR3nt: TGTGCCAGCAGTTACTCGAGGCCAGGGAGGGCAGATACGCAGTATTTT
v_gene: TRBV28; abundance: .; j_gene: TRBJ1-2; d_gene: TRBD1; CDR3aa: CASGQDNYYGYTF; CDR3nt: TGTGCCAGCGGACAGGACAATTACTATGGCTACACCTTC
v_gene: TRBV18; abundance: .; j_gene: TRBJ1-3; d_gene: .; CDR3aa: CASSPLRQDSGNTIYF; CDR3nt: TGTGCCAGCTCACCCCTAAGACAGGACTCTGGAAACACCATATATTTT
v_gene: TRBV10-3; abundance: .; j_gene: TRBJ2-2; d_gene: .; CDR3aa: CAISVGVPAGELFF; CDR3nt: TGTGCCATCAGTGTAGGAGTACCGGCCGGGGAGCTGTTTTTT
v_gene: TRBV6-1; abundance: once; j_gene: TRBJ2-2; d_gene: .; CDR3aa: CASSEAGTLNTGELFF; CDR3nt: TGTGCCAGCAGTGAAGCCGGGACTCTGAACACCGGGGAGCTGTTTTTT
v_gene: TRBV29-1; abundance: few; j_gene: TRBJ2-1; d_gene: TRBD1; CDR3aa: CSGAGTGDNEQFF; CDR3nt: TGCAGCGGCGCGGGGACAGGGGACAATGAGCAGTTCTTC
v_gene: TRBV7-9; abundance: .; j_gene: TRBJ2-7; d_gene: .; CDR3aa: CASSLNIYEQYF; CDR3nt: TGTGCCAGCAGCTTGAACATCTACGAGCAGTACTTC
v_gene: TRBV3-1/TRBV3-2; abundance: .; j_gene: TRBJ2-7; d_gene: .; CDR3aa: CASSLSDFAERSEQYF; CDR3nt: TGTGCCAGCAGCCTCTCGGACTTCGCCGAGCGTAGCGAGCAGTACTTC
v_gene: TRBV11-2; abundance: .; j_gene: TRBJ2-7; d_gene: TRBD2; CDR3aa: CASSLFLAGVAYEQYF; CDR3nt: TGTGCCAGCAGCTTATTTCTAGCGGGGGTCGCCTACGAGCAGTACTTC
v_gene: TRBV28; abundance: .; j_gene: TRBJ1-2; d_gene: .; CDR3aa: CASSLDRDYGYTF; CDR3nt: TGTGCCAGCAGTTTGGATAGGGACTATGGCTACACCTTC
v_gene: TRBV2; abundance: .; j_gene: TRBJ2-3; d_gene: TRBD2; CDR3aa: CASSLSGGALGTDTQYF; CDR3nt: TGTGCCAGCAGTCTCAGCGGGGGGGCCCTAGGGACAGATACGCAGTATTTT
v_gene: TRBV29-1; abundance: .; j_gene: TRBJ2-5; d_gene: .; CDR3aa: CSSRQEETQYF; CDR3nt: TGCAGCTCCCGACAGGAAGAGACCCAGTACTTC
v_gene: TRBV5-4; abundance: .; j_gene: TRBJ1-2; d_gene: .; CDR3aa: CASTTGPSTSKGYTF; CDR3nt: TGTGCCAGCACCACTGGCCCCTCGACCTCTAAAGGCTACACCTTC
v_gene: TRBV30; abundance: .; j_gene: TRBJ2-7; d_gene: TRBD2; CDR3aa: CAWSVSSGTSGHF; CDR3nt: TGTGCCTGGAGTGTCTCGTCTGGGACTAGCGGGCACTTC
v_gene: TRBV19; abundance: .; j_gene: TRBJ1-3; d_gene: .; CDR3aa: CASSKTRAGGNTIYF; CDR3nt: TGTGCCAGTAGTAAGACGAGGGCGGGCGGAAACACCATATATTTT
v_gene: TRBV9; abundance: .; j_gene: TRBJ2-7; d_gene: TRBD1; CDR3aa: CASSVGSATGHEQYF; CDR3nt: TGTGCCAGCAGCGTAGGGTCCGCGACAGGGCACGAGCAGTACTTC
v_gene: TRBV21-1; abundance: .; j_gene: TRBJ2-7; d_gene: .; CDR3aa: CASSKEGAGESYEQYF; CDR3nt: TGTGCCAGCAGCAAAGAGGGGGCAGGGGAAAGTTACGAGCAGTACTTC
v_gene: TRBV5-8; abundance: .; j_gene: TRBJ1-5; d_gene: .; CDR3aa: CASSFYRDTGGNQPQHF; CDR3nt: TGTGCCAGCAGCTTTTACCGGGACACCGGAGGCAATCAGCCCCAGCATTTT
v_gene: TRBV10-2; abundance: .; j_gene: TRBJ2-7; d_gene: .; CDR3aa: CASRSQGNYEQYF; CDR3nt: TGCGCCAGCAGATCTCAGGGGAACTACGAGCAGTACTTC
v_gene: TRBV6-5; abundance: .; j_gene: TRBJ2-7; d_gene: .; CDR3aa: CASSYSLASSYEQYF; CDR3nt: TGTGCCAGCAGTTACTCCTTAGCGAGTTCCTACGAGCAGTACTTC